This entry concerns a single TCR beta chain. The antigen is not known. One base away lies a much larger clone, so this may be a sequencing read error. The data derive from a study of glioma-infiltrating T cells. Study details: Glioblastomas were WHO grade IV, sampled at first diagnosis; low-grade were grade II. Study observations and caveats: A blood CDR3 motif signature was depleted in highly divergent patients.

Germline CDR1 reads MGHDK; CDR2 reads SYGVNS. J was trimmed by 4 bases and V by 0 bases; bases with no gene match: 15. The CDR3 runs to 19 residues. Amplification of TCR alpha and beta CDR3 regions from RNA used iRepertoire nested multiplex PCR. TCRdb used MiXCR to reprocess the multiplex PCR reads, holding one entry per CDR3 protein. The sample includes about 400,000 distinct CDR3 sequences, 41% of them seen just once. The rearrangement joins TRBV25-1 to TRBJ2-5; 9 nucleotides align to TRBD2. The TCR comes from a human donor with low-grade glioma or glioblastoma, undergoing nonglioma brain surgery, or in good health (not recorded which). The sequenced sample consisted of glioma tissue, nonneoplastic brain tissue, or PBMCs (not recorded which). The CDR3 bases are TGTGCCAGCAGTGAATATTTTGGCGGGAGGGCAGAGTCGTTAGAGACCCAGTACTTC. The encoded protein is CASSEYFGGRAESLETQYF.